This T cell receptor beta chain was sequenced during a study of PD-L1 blockade in urothelial cancer. Only in-frame clones appear in the TCRdb table, and some are missing; sequencing was by immunoSEQ multiplex PCR. The sample lists over 100,000 clones, 70% to 85% occurring once. Time point defined: pretreatment peripheral blood. Patients presented with locally advanced or metastatic urothelial carcinoma. Trimming took off 6 bases at V and 5 bases at J, with 14 bases between the two ends. The CDR3 loop spans 14 amino acids. Looked up from germline, CDR1 is MDHEN and CDR2 is SYDVKM. V and J are TRBV28 and TRBJ2-1; D perhaps matches TRBD1 (5 bases). Sequencing was performed on PBMCs, taken around atezolizumab (anti-PD-L1) treatment. This clonotype was sampled from a man aged 45-60 years with urothelial cancer. The CDR3: CASRVQVGNNEQFF. For the CDR3, the DNA is TGTGCCAGCAGAGTACAGGTGGGGAACAATGAGCAGTTCTTC. Based on the CDR3 plus reference TRBV28 and TRBJ2-1, the full variable domain is DVKVTQSSRYLVKRTGEKVFLECVQDMDHENMFWYRQDPGLGLRLIYFSYDVKMKEKGDIPEGYSVSREKKERFSLILESASTNQTSMYLCASRVQVGNNEQFFGPGTRLTVL.